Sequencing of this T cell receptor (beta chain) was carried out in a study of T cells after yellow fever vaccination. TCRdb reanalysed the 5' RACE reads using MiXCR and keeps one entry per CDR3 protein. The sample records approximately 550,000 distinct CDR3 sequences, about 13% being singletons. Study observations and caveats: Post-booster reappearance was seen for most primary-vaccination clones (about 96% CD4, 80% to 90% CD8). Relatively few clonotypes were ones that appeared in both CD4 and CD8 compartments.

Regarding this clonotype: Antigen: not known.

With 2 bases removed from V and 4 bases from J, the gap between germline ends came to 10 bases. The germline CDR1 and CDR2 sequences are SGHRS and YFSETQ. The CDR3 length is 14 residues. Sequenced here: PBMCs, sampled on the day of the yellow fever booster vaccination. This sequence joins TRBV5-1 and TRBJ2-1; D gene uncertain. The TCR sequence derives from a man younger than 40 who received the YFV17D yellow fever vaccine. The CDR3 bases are TGCGCCAGCAGCTTTAGGTTCCGATACAATGAGCAGTTCTTC. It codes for CASSFRFRYNEQFF.